This is a list of T cell receptor beta chains from one sample in a study of response to subunit inactivated influenza vaccine. Each CDR3 protein gets one entry after TCRdb re-called the RT-PCR reads with MiXCR. This sample has around 600,000 distinct CDR3 sequences; about 10% occur once, and the top ten carry approximately 10%. This same sample was also part of a study on T cells expressing NK-cell markers.

Sequences were derived from PBMCs from blood, sampled on the day of vaccination. These receptors all come from a middle-aged man who received an inactivated influenza vaccine. The CDR3 runs from the conserved cysteine through the conserved F or W. A D gene is named only where the DNA matches it firmly. The size entry is marked missing in some rows and otherwise reads once, few, many or a size class.

clone_size: .; v_call: TRBV12-3/TRBV12-4; d_call: .; j_call: TRBJ1-3; cdr3_aa: CASSLQGTYGNTIYF; cdr3_nt: TGTGCCAGCAGTTTACAGGGGACTTACGGAAACACCATATATTTT
clone_size: .; v_call: TRBV5-1; d_call: TRBD1; j_call: TRBJ2-1; cdr3_aa: CASSLQGSNYNEQFF; cdr3_nt: TGCGCCAGCAGCTTACAGGGGTCAAACTACAATGAGCAGTTCTTC
clone_size: .; v_call: TRBV12-3/TRBV12-4; d_call: .; j_call: TRBJ1-2; cdr3_aa: CASTIMTGGYGYTF; cdr3_nt: TGTGCCAGCACCATCATGACAGGAGGCTATGGCTACACCTTC
clone_size: .; v_call: TRBV20-1; d_call: TRBD1; j_call: TRBJ2-7; cdr3_aa: CSARDRQGIHEQYF; cdr3_nt: TGCAGTGCTAGAGATCGACAGGGGATCCACGAGCAGTACTTC
clone_size: few; v_call: TRBV7-2; d_call: .; j_call: TRBJ2-7; cdr3_aa: CASSAAPGSYEQYF; cdr3_nt: TGTGCCAGCAGCGCAGCTCCGGGCTCCTACGAGCAGTACTTC
clone_size: .; v_call: TRBV7-2; d_call: .; j_call: TRBJ2-2; cdr3_aa: CASSLAQSRNTGELFF; cdr3_nt: TGTGCCAGCAGCTTAGCGCAGAGCAGGAACACCGGGGAGCTGTTTTTT
clone_size: .; v_call: TRBV18; d_call: TRBD2; j_call: TRBJ2-7; cdr3_aa: CASSPRQASGDYEQYF; cdr3_nt: TGTGCCAGCTCACCAAGGCAGGCTAGCGGAGACTACGAGCAGTACTTC
clone_size: .; v_call: TRBV7-2; d_call: .; j_call: TRBJ2-5; cdr3_aa: CASSFRTTGLRETQYF; cdr3_nt: TGTGCCAGCAGCTTTAGGACTACAGGGCTCCGAGAGACCCAGTACTTC
clone_size: many; v_call: TRBV6-5; d_call: .; j_call: TRBJ1-2; cdr3_aa: CASSRNNYGYTF; cdr3_nt: TGTGCCAGCAGTCGCAATAACTATGGCTACACCTTC
clone_size: .; v_call: TRBV7-6; d_call: .; j_call: TRBJ2-1; cdr3_aa: CASSTGTEPYNEQFF; cdr3_nt: TGTGCCAGCAGTACCGGGACGGAACCTTACAATGAGCAGTTCTTC
clone_size: few; v_call: TRBV21-1; d_call: .; j_call: TRBJ2-4; cdr3_aa: CASSTTGASLAKNIQYF; cdr3_nt: TGTGCCAGCAGCACAACCGGGGCCAGCCTAGCCAAAAACATTCAGTACTTC
clone_size: .; v_call: TRBV29-1; d_call: .; j_call: TRBJ2-7; cdr3_aa: CSVGTLSYEQYF; cdr3_nt: TGCAGCGTTGGGACTTTATCCTACGAGCAGTACTTC
clone_size: .; v_call: TRBV12-3/TRBV12-4; d_call: .; j_call: TRBJ2-7; cdr3_aa: CASSPLAYEQYF; cdr3_nt: TGTGCCAGCAGCCCTCTAGCCTACGAGCAGTACTTC
clone_size: many; v_call: TRBV10-3; d_call: TRBD2; j_call: TRBJ2-1; cdr3_aa: CAISELSGRHPGEQFF; cdr3_nt: TGTGCCATCAGTGAGCTTAGCGGGAGACACCCCGGTGAGCAGTTCTTC
clone_size: few; v_call: TRBV3-1; d_call: TRBD1; j_call: TRBJ2-1; cdr3_aa: CASSPRTGGRNEQFF; cdr3_nt: TGTGCCAGCAGCCCTCGGACAGGGGGCCGCAATGAGCAGTTCTTC
clone_size: few; v_call: TRBV10-3; d_call: .; j_call: TRBJ1-3; cdr3_aa: CATQDGLHSGNTIYF; cdr3_nt: TGTGCCACCCAAGATGGGTTACACTCTGGAAACACCATATATTTT
clone_size: .; v_call: TRBV27; d_call: .; j_call: TRBJ2-1; cdr3_aa: CASSLSGGWGGWGQFF; cdr3_nt: TGTGCCAGCAGTTTATCGGGAGGATGGGGGGGCTGGGGGCAGTTCTTC
clone_size: few; v_call: TRBV7-9; d_call: .; j_call: TRBJ1-5; cdr3_aa: CASSLDLLPQHF; cdr3_nt: TGTGCCAGCAGCTTAGATCTCTTGCCCCAGCATTTT
clone_size: many; v_call: TRBV27; d_call: .; j_call: TRBJ2-7; cdr3_aa: CASSSMTGSYYEQYF; cdr3_nt: TGTGCCAGCAGCTCGATGACCGGGAGTTACTACGAGCAGTACTTC
clone_size: .; v_call: TRBV18; d_call: .; j_call: TRBJ1-5; cdr3_aa: CASSPEGGNQPQHF; cdr3_nt: TGTGCCAGCTCACCAGAAGGAGGGAATCAGCCCCAGCATTTT
clone_size: few; v_call: TRBV27; d_call: .; j_call: TRBJ2-2; cdr3_aa: CASSLHGFPSNTGELFF; cdr3_nt: TGTGCCAGCAGTTTGCACGGATTTCCTTCGAACACCGGGGAGCTGTTTTTT
clone_size: few; v_call: TRBV7-2; d_call: .; j_call: TRBJ1-2; cdr3_aa: CASSSQGTSYGYTF; cdr3_nt: TGTGCCAGCAGCTCTCAGGGAACCTCATATGGCTACACCTTC
clone_size: few; v_call: TRBV20-1; d_call: TRBD1; j_call: TRBJ2-7; cdr3_aa: CSAREFGTGGIYEQYF; cdr3_nt: TGCAGTGCTAGAGAGTTTGGGACAGGGGGCATCTACGAGCAGTACTTC
clone_size: .; v_call: TRBV27; d_call: TRBD2; j_call: TRBJ2-3; cdr3_aa: CASSSLAGLRTDTQYF; cdr3_nt: TGTGCCAGCAGTTCCCTAGCGGGGCTGCGCACAGATACGCAGTATTTT
clone_size: .; v_call: TRBV30; d_call: .; j_call: TRBJ2-1; cdr3_aa: CAWSGPPYSYNEQFF; cdr3_nt: TGTGCCTGGAGTGGGCCCCCCTATTCCTACAATGAGCAGTTCTTC
clone_size: .; v_call: TRBV12-3/TRBV12-4; d_call: TRBD1; j_call: TRBJ2-3; cdr3_aa: CASSIRSGQGTDTQYF; cdr3_nt: TGTGCCAGCAGTATTCGATCGGGACAGGGTACAGATACGCAGTATTTT
clone_size: .; v_call: TRBV28; d_call: .; j_call: TRBJ2-5; cdr3_aa: CASSSLSFQYF; cdr3_nt: TGTGCCAGCAGTTCCCTATCATTCCAGTACTTC
clone_size: few; v_call: TRBV11-2; d_call: .; j_call: TRBJ2-2; cdr3_aa: CASSLVYQLTGELFF; cdr3_nt: TGTGCCAGCAGCTTAGTTTACCAGCTCACCGGGGAGCTGTTTTTT
clone_size: .; v_call: TRBV30; d_call: TRBD1; j_call: TRBJ2-7; cdr3_aa: CAWTSGTGDYEQYF; cdr3_nt: TGTGCCTGGACTTCCGGGACAGGGGATTACGAGCAGTACTTC
clone_size: once; v_call: TRBV5-1; d_call: .; j_call: TRBJ2-7; cdr3_aa: CASSLGGRDSSLRTYEQYF; cdr3_nt: TGCGCCAGCAGCTTGGGCGGCCGCGACAGCTCCCTTCGAACCTACGAGCAGTACTTC
clone_size: few; v_call: TRBV4-1; d_call: .; j_call: TRBJ2-1; cdr3_aa: CASSRVGTPNDEQFF; cdr3_nt: TGCGCCAGCAGCCGCGTCGGGACCCCGAACGATGAGCAGTTCTTC
clone_size: .; v_call: TRBV4-2; d_call: .; j_call: TRBJ2-7; cdr3_aa: CACSQVGRTYEQYF; cdr3_nt: TGTGCCTGCAGCCAAGTTGGACGGACCTACGAGCAGTACTTC
clone_size: .; v_call: TRBV4-3; d_call: .; j_call: TRBJ2-1; cdr3_aa: CASSQVSLRDEQFF; cdr3_nt: TGCGCCAGCAGCCAAGTAAGCCTCAGGGATGAGCAGTTCTTC
clone_size: few; v_call: TRBV11-2; d_call: .; j_call: TRBJ2-5; cdr3_aa: CASSLGTSTETQYF; cdr3_nt: TGTGCCAGCAGCTTAGGGACATCGACGGAGACCCAGTACTTC
clone_size: .; v_call: TRBV5-1; d_call: .; j_call: TRBJ2-3; cdr3_aa: CASSLVFRETDTQYF; cdr3_nt: TGCGCCAGCAGCTTGGTTTTCCGGGAGACAGATACGCAGTATTTT
clone_size: .; v_call: TRBV29-1; d_call: .; j_call: TRBJ2-1; cdr3_aa: CSIRTDYNEQFF; cdr3_nt: TGCAGCATTCGGACGGACTACAATGAGCAGTTCTTC
clone_size: few; v_call: TRBV27; d_call: .; j_call: TRBJ1-2; cdr3_aa: CASSFSGGSYGYTF; cdr3_nt: TGTGCCAGCAGTTTCTCGGGTGGTAGCTATGGCTACACCTTC
clone_size: few; v_call: TRBV19; d_call: .; j_call: TRBJ2-3; cdr3_aa: CASWGASTDTQYF; cdr3_nt: TGTGCCAGTTGGGGTGCTAGCACAGATACGCAGTATTTT
clone_size: few; v_call: TRBV5-1; d_call: .; j_call: TRBJ2-3; cdr3_aa: CASSLQPQWPDTQYF; cdr3_nt: TGCGCCAGCAGCTTGCAGCCTCAATGGCCAGATACGCAGTATTTT
clone_size: .; v_call: TRBV6-2/TRBV6-3; d_call: TRBD2; j_call: TRBJ2-5; cdr3_aa: CASRFSAGGPQETQYF; cdr3_nt: TGTGCCAGCAGATTTTCCGCGGGGGGGCCTCAAGAGACCCAGTACTTC
clone_size: .; v_call: TRBV12-3/TRBV12-4; d_call: .; j_call: TRBJ2-7; cdr3_aa: CASSPAGRGSSYEQYF; cdr3_nt: TGTGCCAGCAGTCCAGCGGGTAGGGGCAGCTCCTACGAGCAGTACTTC
clone_size: few; v_call: TRBV20-1; d_call: .; j_call: TRBJ2-7; cdr3_aa: CSARAGQGYEQYF; cdr3_nt: TGCAGTGCTAGAGCGGGCCAAGGCTACGAGCAGTACTTC
clone_size: once; v_call: TRBV7-8; d_call: TRBD2; j_call: TRBJ2-1; cdr3_aa: CASREYGLASGEQFF; cdr3_nt: TGTGCCAGCAGGGAGTATGGACTAGCAAGCGGTGAGCAGTTCTTC
clone_size: few; v_call: TRBV5-1; d_call: .; j_call: TRBJ1-2; cdr3_aa: CASSLAVREVGYTF; cdr3_nt: TGCGCCAGCAGCTTGGCCGTCAGGGAGGTGGGCTACACCTTC
clone_size: .; v_call: TRBV11-2; d_call: TRBD2; j_call: TRBJ2-2; cdr3_aa: CASSVVPSGDHGELFF; cdr3_nt: TGTGCCAGCAGTGTCGTACCTAGCGGGGACCACGGGGAGCTGTTTTTT
clone_size: many; v_call: TRBV2; d_call: .; j_call: TRBJ1-4; cdr3_aa: CASRVAFANEKLFF; cdr3_nt: TGTGCCAGCAGAGTGGCCTTCGCTAATGAAAAACTGTTTTTT
clone_size: .; v_call: TRBV6-1; d_call: .; j_call: TRBJ1-4; cdr3_aa: CASTLGPSGEKLFF; cdr3_nt: TGTGCCAGCACCTTAGGTCCCAGCGGGGAAAAACTGTTTTTT
clone_size: few; v_call: TRBV6-2/TRBV6-3; d_call: .; j_call: TRBJ2-1; cdr3_aa: CASSYYRGTLNNEQFF; cdr3_nt: TGTGCCAGCAGTTACTATAGGGGGACTTTAAACAATGAGCAGTTCTTC
clone_size: .; v_call: TRBV7-6; d_call: TRBD2; j_call: TRBJ2-7; cdr3_aa: CASSSGLARNEQYF; cdr3_nt: TGTGCCAGCAGCTCGGGACTAGCGAGGAACGAGCAGTACTTC
clone_size: few; v_call: TRBV4-3; d_call: .; j_call: TRBJ2-1; cdr3_aa: CASSRRKGRKEGNEQFF; cdr3_nt: TGCGCCAGCAGCAGAAGGAAGGGACGGAAGGAAGGCAATGAGCAGTTCTTC
clone_size: few; v_call: TRBV25-1; d_call: .; j_call: TRBJ2-1; cdr3_aa: CASSKPGAYNEQFF; cdr3_nt: TGTGCCAGCAGTAAACCGGGCGCTTACAATGAGCAGTTCTTC
clone_size: few; v_call: TRBV29-1; d_call: .; j_call: TRBJ2-7; cdr3_aa: CSVEEAGTPNYEQYF; cdr3_nt: TGCAGCGTTGAAGAGGCCGGGACCCCCAACTACGAGCAGTACTTC
clone_size: .; v_call: TRBV10-3; d_call: TRBD1; j_call: TRBJ1-4; cdr3_aa: CAISAGQGESQLFF; cdr3_nt: TGTGCCATCAGTGCAGGACAGGGAGAGAGTCAACTGTTTTTT